This T cell receptor beta chain stems from a study of T-cell memory formation after mild COVID-19. General study points: Memory from before infection featured some responding clones, which suggests cross-reactive memory joined.

In regard to this clonotype: Its target is not known.

Germline V CDR1 and CDR2: LNHNV, YYDKDF (reference sequence). V lost 5 bases to trimming and J lost 1 base, with 6 bases between them. The CDR3 sequence is 13 residues long. A single record per CDR3 protein comes from TCRdb applying MiXCR to the 5' RACE reads. The sample records over 70,000 distinct CDR3 sequences, about 15% being singletons. The sequencing sample was made of PBMCs or a T cell subset sorted from them (not recorded which). The chain carries TRBV15 and TRBJ1-5; D is uncertain. The sequence derives from a man younger than 30 who had mild COVID-19 (a few samples of this study predate the infection). Cell type and time point are not known. CDR3 in DNA: TGTGCCACCAGCGAGGAGAGCAATCAGCCCCAGCATTTT. It is translated as CATSEESNQPQHF. Together with reference TRBV15 and TRBJ1-5, the CDR3 gives the full variable domain: DAMVIQNPRYQVTQFGKPVTLSCSQTLNHNVMYWYQQKSSQAPKLLFHYYDKDFNNEADTPDNFQSRRPNTSFCFLDIRSPGLGDTAMYLCATSEESNQPQHFGDGTRLSIL.